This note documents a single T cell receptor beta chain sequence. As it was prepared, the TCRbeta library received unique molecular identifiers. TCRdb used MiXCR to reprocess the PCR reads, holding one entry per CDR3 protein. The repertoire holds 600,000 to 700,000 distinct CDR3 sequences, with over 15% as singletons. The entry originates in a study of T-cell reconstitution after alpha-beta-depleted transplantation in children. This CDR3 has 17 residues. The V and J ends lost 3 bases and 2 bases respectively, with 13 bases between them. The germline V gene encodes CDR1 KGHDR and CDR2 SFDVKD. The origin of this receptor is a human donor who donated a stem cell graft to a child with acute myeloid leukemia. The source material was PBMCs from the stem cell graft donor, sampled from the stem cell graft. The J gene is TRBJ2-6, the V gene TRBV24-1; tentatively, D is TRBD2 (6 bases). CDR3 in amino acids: CATSDPDGRPGANVLTF. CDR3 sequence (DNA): TGTGCCACCAGTGATCCAGACGGGAGACCTGGGGCCAACGTCCTGACTTTC.